The 24 T cell receptor beta chains listed next were all sequenced from one sample in a study of control samples from healthy donors and cancer patients. Method: immunoSEQ multiplex PCR; TCRdb's copy keeps in-frame clones and lacks some. The data contain around 250,000 clones, roughly 87% of them seen just once; the ten biggest clones take up 10% to 15%. The sample consisted of PBMCs. The receptors stem from a woman aged 55-70 years with lung cancer.

On this clone: The sample carries other DNA sequences with the same CDR3. The chain couples TRBV7-9 to TRBJ2-5; either TRBD1 or TRBD2 may fit D (7 bases each). The CDR3 extends over 14 amino acids. Trimming shortened V by 5 bases and J by 4 bases, and 14 bases separated the two germline ends. The germline CDR1 and CDR2 sequences are SEHNR and FQNEAQ (reference sequence). CDR3 region: CASSLTGRGETQYF. CDR3 coding DNA: TGTGCCAGCAGCCTGACAGGGAGGGGAGAGACCCAGTACTTC.

The rearrangement uses TRBV3-1 (or the pseudogene TRBV3-2) and TRBJ1-5; D unclear. V lost 3 bases and J lost 5, with 5 bases in between. The CDR3 has 12 amino acids. The V gene's germline CDR1 is LGHDT and CDR2 YNNKEL (reference sequence). For the CDR3, the DNA is TGTGCCAGCAGCCACGGTGATCAGCCCCAGCATTTT. It encodes CASSHGDQPQHF.

The chain recombines TRBV5-1 with TRBJ1-4; TRBD1 matches 9 bases. This CDR3 region has 14 residues. Germline trimming cut 2 bases from V and 8 bases from J; bases unmatched to any gene: 4. CDR1 SGHRS and CDR2 YFSETQ come from the germline V gene. DNA for the CDR3: TGCGCCAGCAGCTTAGGAGGGACAGGGGAAAAACTGTTTTTT. Amino acids: CASSLGGTGEKLFF.

The chain uses TRBV9 and TRBJ2-3; D is unresolved. The CDR3 loop spans 15 amino acids. CDR1 is SGDLS, CDR2 YYNGEE, per germline. The V end was cut by 1 base, the J end by 4 bases, with 13 bases between. The CDR3 loop reads CASSVRHLAADTQYF. CDR3 in DNA: TGTGCCAGCAGCGTACGTCATTTGGCCGCAGATACGCAGTATTTT.

DNA of the CDR3: TGTGCCAGTAGTATGGACTCCTCGAACACTGAAGCTTTCTTT. Protein sequence: CASSMDSSNTEAFF. The chain carries TRBV19 and TRBJ1-1; D remains ambiguous. This CDR3 is built from 14 residues. Germline V gives CDR1 LNHDA, CDR2 SQIVND (reference sequence). V lost 3 bases and J 1 base, leaving 9 bases between the germline ends.

This clone appeared a single time. The chain is built from TRBV12-3 or TRBV12-4 and TRBJ1-2, with D uncertain. This CDR3 is 11 amino acids long. Trimming left V 5 bases short and J 2 bases short, with 3 bases between. DNA for the CDR3: TGTGCCAGCAGTCGCAACTATGGCTACACCTTC. Protein product: CASSRNYGYTF.

CDR3 residues: CASSLVGLAREQYF. The CDR3 DNA reads TGTGCCAGCAGCTTGGTGGGACTAGCGCGCGAGCAGTACTTC. The gene calls are TRBV5-8 and TRBJ2-7; 10 bases are a match to TRBD2. The CDR3 totals 14 residues. Germline CDR1 and CDR2: SGHTS and YDEGEE. Trimming took 0 bases from V and 6 from J; bases not matched to a gene: 3.

The sample holds a few counts of this clone. Here the CDR3 reads CASSQGQNEKLFF. The CDR3 DNA reads TGTGCCAGCAGCCAGGGACAGAATGAAAAACTGTTTTTT. This chain joins TRBV13 and TRBJ1-4; TRBD1 agrees at 7 bases. With 5 bases clipped from V and 5 bases from J, the junction kept 2 bases outside the gene matches. In germline, CDR1 is PRHDT, CDR2 FYEKMQ (reference sequence). This CDR3 comprises 13 residues.

The V gene is TRBV5-1, the J gene TRBJ1-2; D perhaps matches TRBD1 (5 bases). V lost 4 bases to trimming and J lost 8 bases, with 21 bases between them. Germline values: CDR1 SGHRS, CDR2 YFSETQ. The CDR3 covers 15 residues. CDR3 sequence reads: CASSAPQQGEGGYTF. DNA of the CDR3: TGCGCCAGCAGCGCCCCACAGCAGGGAGAGGGCGGCTACACCTTC. The full variable domain, in which reference TRBV5-1 and TRBJ1-2 provide the parts outside the CDR3, is KAGVTQTPRYLIKTRGQQVTLSCSPISGHRSVSWYQQTPGQGLQFLFEYFSETQRNKGNFPGRFSGRQFSNSRSEMNVSTLELGDSALYLCASSAPQQGEGGYTFGSGTRLTVV.

The chain carries TRBV7-3 and TRBJ1-3, with unresolved D. V lost 2 bases to trimming and J lost 0 bases, with 17 bases between them. The CDR3 loop spans 18 amino acids. Germline V gene lookup returns CDR1 SGHTA and CDR2 FQGTGA. The CDR3 DNA sequence: TGTGCCAGCAGCTTAGAGGGTGGGCAGCGTTACTCTGGAAACACCATATATTTT. Encoded protein: CASSLEGGQRYSGNTIYF.

The chain joins TRBV2 to TRBJ1-1; D remains unclear. Trimming shortened V by 6 bases and J by 6 bases, and 17 bases separated the two germline ends. Germline lookup yields CDR1 SNHLY and CDR2 FYNNEI. This CDR3 spans 14 amino acids. The CDR3 loop reads CASSLEVGSAEAFF. DNA for the CDR3: TGTGCCAGCAGCCTCGAGGTAGGGAGTGCTGAAGCTTTCTTT. The entire variable domain, with the rest obtained from reference TRBV2 and TRBJ1-1, is as follows: EPEVTQTPSHQVTQMGQEVILRCVPISNHLYFYWYRQILGQKVEFLVSFYNNEISEKSEIFDDQFSVERPDGSNFTLKIRSTKLEDSAMYFCASSLEVGSAEAFFGQGTRLTVV.

The V gene is TRBV14, the J gene TRBJ2-7, with a weak D call TRBD2 (6 bases). The V and J ends lost 4 bases and 5 bases respectively, with 15 bases between them. The CDR3 consists of 14 residues. Germline CDR1 reads SGHDN; CDR2 reads FVKESK. In DNA form, the CDR3 reads TGTGCCAGCAGCCTCGGGGGTAATTTCGACGAGCAGTACTTC. Translation: CASSLGGNFDEQYF.

V gene TRBV5-1 combines with J gene TRBJ2-2; weak D call: TRBD2 (5 bases). Germline CDR1 reads SGHRS; CDR2 reads YFSETQ. The CDR3 sequence is 16 residues long. V lost 3 bases and J 0 bases, leaving 12 bases between the germline ends. The CDR3 loop is CASSYRGIANTGELFF. The CDR3 DNA follows: TGCGCCAGCAGCTATAGAGGGATCGCGAACACCGGGGAGCTGTTTTTT.

The gene calls are TRBV5-4 and TRBJ2-7; no definite D call. There are 12 residues in the CDR3. Trimming took 0 bases from V and 4 from J, leaving 5 bases between them. In germline, CDR1 is SGHNT, CDR2 YYREEE (reference sequence). The CDR3 spells CASSLAQYEQYF. The CDR3 bases are TGTGCCAGCAGCTTGGCCCAATACGAGCAGTACTTC.

CDR3 region: CASSLWGKNNQPQHF. The CDR3 coding sequence is TGTGCCAGCAGCTTATGGGGGAAAAACAATCAGCCCCAGCATTTT. V usage is TRBV11-3 and J usage is TRBJ1-5; possible D gene TRBD1, 5 bases. Trimming removed 2 bases from V and 3 bases from J, with 11 bases in between. Germline V gives CDR1 SGHNT, CDR2 YENEEA. The CDR3 is 15 residues long.

The genes are TRBV5-1 and TRBJ2-1; TRBD2 agrees at 13 bases. After removal of 4 bases from V and 6 bases from J, the junction contained 10 bases not matched to a gene. There are 17 residues in the CDR3. Germline CDR1 and CDR2: SGHRS and YFSETQ. DNA for the CDR3: TGCGCCAGCAGCGTCCTCCGGACTAGCGGGGGCCTCAATGAGCAGTTCTTC. It specifies CASSVLRTSGGLNEQFF.

The V and J genes are TRBV11-3 and TRBJ2-3; 8 positions agree with TRBD1. Germline CDR1 is SGHNT and CDR2 is YENEEA. The length of the CDR3 is 16 residues. V trimming: 5 bases; J trimming: 2 bases; junction bases outside the gene matches: 9. The CDR3 sequence: CASSRGTGGFTDTQYF. The CDR3 DNA sequence: TGTGCCAGCAGCCGTGGGACAGGAGGTTTCACAGATACGCAGTATTTT.

This clone was counted once. The chain joins TRBV29-1 to TRBJ2-7; unclear D gene. Germline V gene sequence: CDR1 SQVTM, CDR2 ANQGSEA. This CDR3 is 12 amino acids long. V was pared by 2 bases and J by 2 bases, with 7 bases between. DNA for the CDR3: TGCAGCGTTGAACTTTATCCCTACGAGCAGTACTTC. It is translated as CSVELYPYEQYF.

This chain links TRBV7-6 with TRBJ2-3; 11 bases line up with TRBD2. CDR3 size: 20 residues. Per germline, CDR1 SGHVS and CDR2 FNYEAQ. V was pared by 2 bases and J by 0 bases, with 13 bases of the junction left unmatched. As DNA, the CDR3 is TGTGCCAGCAGCTTAATACACCCCACGGGACTAGCGGTTAGCACAGATACGCAGTATTTT. It is translated as CASSLIHPTGLAVSTDTQYF.

This chain uses TRBV2 with TRBJ1-1; a possible D gene is TRBD1 (6 bases). The CDR3 has 12 residues. Germline assignment: CDR1 SNHLY and CDR2 FYNNEI. Deletions cut 9 bases from V and 5 bases from J, with 13 bases between. CDR3 sequence: CASGQRETEAFF. For the CDR3, the DNA is TGTGCCAGTGGACAGCGGGAGACTGAAGCTTTCTTT. Together with reference TRBV2 and TRBJ1-1, the CDR3 gives the full variable domain: EPEVTQTPSHQVTQMGQEVILRCVPISNHLYFYWYRQILGQKVEFLVSFYNNEISEKSEIFDDQFSVERPDGSNFTLKIRSTKLEDSAMYFCASGQRETEAFFGQGTRLTVV.

The chain is built from TRBV5-4 and TRBJ1-2, with D perhaps matching TRBD1 (5 bases). Germline V gene data show CDR1 as SGHNT and CDR2 as YYREEE (reference sequence). Deletions cut 5 bases from V and 4 bases from J, with 18 bases between. The CDR3 has 15 residues. The CDR3 nucleotides read TGTGCCAGCAGGATTGGTGGGGGGTCAGGCTATGGCTACACCTTC. Its translation is CASRIGGGSGYGYTF.

This clone was seen a few times. The V call is TRBV5-5, the J call TRBJ2-1, with 9 bases lining up with TRBD2. Germline loops: CDR1 SGHKS, CDR2 YYEKEE (reference sequence). Trimming at V came to 4 bases and at J to 3 bases, leaving 11 bases not matched to a gene. CDR3 length equals 17 residues. For the CDR3, the DNA is TGTGCCAGCAGCCCGCGGGGGGGGATGGACATCTACAATGAGCAGTTCTTC. It yields the protein CASSPRGGMDIYNEQFF.

The V and J genes are TRBV9 and TRBJ1-6, with 12 bases fitting TRBD1. Germline CDR1 reads SGDLS; CDR2 reads YYNGEE. Trimming removed 3 bases from V and 7 bases from J; junction bases left unmatched: 2. The CDR3 runs to 15 residues. CDR3 DNA sequence: TGTGCCAGCAGCGCGGGACAGGGGGCGAATTCACCCCTCCACTTT. Translated, it gives CASSAGQGANSPLHF.

This clone was seen once. The gene calls are TRBV4-1 and TRBJ2-7; 8 bases are shared with TRBD1. CDR1 is MGHRA, CDR2 YSYEKL, per germline. Trimming at V came to 4 bases and at J to 4 bases, leaving 0 bases not matched to a gene. The CDR3 runs to 12 residues. This CDR3 reads CASSRTGYEQYF. DNA for the CDR3: TGCGCCAGCAGCCGGACAGGGTACGAGCAGTACTTC.